These 23 T cell receptor beta chains were sequenced from one sample in a study of CXCR3-negative and CXCR3-positive naive CD8 T cells. No antigen is known for these receptors. Study-level points and caveats: The TRB CDR3s that CXCR3-positive naive cells carried were more hydrophobic than those of CXCR3-negative naive cells.

The TRB libraries of cDNA were built by UMI-labeled 5' RACE. TCRdb re-called the 5' RACE reads; one entry per CDR3 protein, DNA not given. The table counts under 150,000 distinct CDR3 sequences; 0.59% lies in the top ten. The specimen sequenced was naive CXCR3+ CD8+ T cells from blood. Subset given: CD45RO-CCR7+CD27+CD95- naive CD8+ T cells expressing CXCR3 (TNR3+). The origin of the receptors is a human donor in good health. Some clones in this sample may be carry-over from other donors' samples.

The chain couples TRBV7-7 to TRBJ1-1. Germline assignment: CDR1 SSHAT and CDR2 FNYEAQ (reference sequence). This CDR3 has 13 residues. The CDR3 sequence: CASSSGLGTEAFF.

The chain employs TRBV20-1 and TRBJ2-1; TCRdb proposes TRBD2, but this gene call is untestable without DNA. The CDR3 spans 14 residues. The germline V gene encodes CDR1 DFQATT and CDR2 SNEGSKA (reference sequence). The CDR3 loop reads CSARTSGSIDEQFF.

The gene calls are TRBV18 and TRBJ2-5; the D gene TCRdb calls, TRBD2, cannot be checked with no DNA. This CDR3 contains 18 residues. Germline values: CDR1 KGHSH, CDR2 LQKENI. The CDR3 sequence is CASSPPGLAGAYQETQYF.

The rearrangement uses TRBV7-3 and TRBJ2-3; the D call from TCRdb, TRBD2, cannot be confirmed without DNA. CDR3 size: 16 residues. CDR1 is SGHTA and CDR2 is FQGTGA in the germline V gene. The CDR3 reads CASSYLGAGGVDTQYF. The full variable domain, in which reference TRBV7-3 and TRBJ2-3 provide the parts outside the CDR3, is GAGVSQTPSNKVTEKGKYVELRCDPISGHTALYWYRQSLGQGPEFLIYFQGTGAADDSGLPNDRFFAVRPEGSVSTLKIQRTERGDSAVYLCASSYLGAGGVDTQYFGPGTRLTVL.

This chain uses TRBV7-2 with TRBJ1-1; TCRdb's assignment of TRBD1 cannot be checked, as there is no DNA. The CDR3 extends over 16 amino acids. CDR1 and CDR2 (germline): SGHTA, FQGNSA. The CDR3 sequence is CASSTGGGWMNTEAFF.

This chain uses TRBV5-8 with TRBJ2-7; TCRdb's D call, TRBD1, is unchecked because there is no DNA. In germline, CDR1 is SGHTS, CDR2 YDEGEE. This CDR3 region has 18 residues. CDR3 residues: CASSPGTGGDELSYEQYF.

The genes are TRBV9 and TRBJ2-7; no DNA is available, so the TRBD1 call from TCRdb remains unchecked. The CDR3 is 14 residues long. Per the germline V gene, CDR1 is SGDLS and CDR2 is YYNGEE. The CDR3 protein is CASSVGTRIDEQYF.

CDR3 protein: CSAPREPDTQYF. This rearrangement joins TRBV20-1 to TRBJ2-3; checking the TCRdb D call of TRBD2 is not possible without DNA. The CDR3 runs 12 residues. Germline V lookup: CDR1 DFQATT, CDR2 SNEGSKA (reference sequence).

This rearrangement joins TRBV28 to TRBJ1-1. There are 13 residues in the CDR3. Germline V lookup: CDR1 MDHEN, CDR2 SYDVKM. CDR3 sequence reads: CASSYRGLTEAFF.

J is TRBJ2-7 and V is TRBV5-1; TCRdb reports TRBD1, a call that lacks DNA to check it against. The CDR3 loop spans 13 amino acids. The V gene's germline CDR1 is SGHRS and CDR2 YFSETQ. The CDR3: CASTIEGGYEQYF.

V and J are TRBV6-2 or TRBV6-3 and TRBJ2-7; TCRdb's D gene call, TRBD2, goes unchecked for lack of DNA. This CDR3 region has 17 residues. Germline CDR1 and CDR2: MNHEY and SVGEGT. Here the CDR3 reads CASSYSILAGKDYEQYF.

CDR3 sequence: CATLTGASDTQYF. The chain employs TRBV7-9 and TRBJ2-3; checking the TCRdb D call of TRBD1 is not possible without DNA. Germline CDR1 is SEHNR and CDR2 is FQNEAQ (reference sequence). The CDR3 has 13 amino acids.

The V call is TRBV5-1, the J call TRBJ2-7. The CDR3 loop spans 12 amino acids. Per the germline V gene, CDR1 is SGHRS and CDR2 is YFSETQ. The CDR3 here is CASKMDSYEQYF. Complete variable domain (other parts from reference TRBV5-1 and TRBJ2-7): KAGVTQTPRYLIKTRGQQVTLSCSPISGHRSVSWYQQTPGQGLQFLFEYFSETQRNKGNFPGRFSGRQFSNSRSEMNVSTLELGDSALYLCASKMDSYEQYFGPGTRLTVT.

The V and J genes are TRBV5-1 and TRBJ2-5; TCRdb reports TRBD2, a call that lacks DNA to check it against. Germline loops: CDR1 SGHRS, CDR2 YFSETQ. The CDR3 loop spans 14 amino acids. The CDR3 region is CASSLELAGETQYF.

The gene calls are TRBV12-3 or TRBV12-4 and TRBJ2-3. The CDR3 loop spans 13 amino acids. The CDR3 sequence: CASSGASADTQYF.

The CDR3 region is CSVEVPGGSSYEQYF. The chain joins TRBV29-1 to TRBJ2-7; TCRdb outputs TRBD1, but without DNA this stays unchecked. CDR1 is SQVTM, CDR2 ANQGSEA, per germline. This CDR3 contains 15 residues.

The chain carries TRBV12-3 or TRBV12-4 and TRBJ2-5; no DNA is available, so the TRBD2 call from TCRdb remains unchecked. The CDR3 is 13 amino acids. CDR3 loop: CASSSGVQETQYF.

The chain combines TRBV29-1 with TRBJ1-2; the D call from TCRdb, TRBD1, cannot be confirmed without DNA. Germline loops: CDR1 SQVTM, CDR2 ANQGSEA. The CDR3 contains 16 residues. The CDR3 protein is CSVERDRELVNYGYTF.

V gene TRBV28 combines with J gene TRBJ1-4; no DNA is available, so the TRBD1 call from TCRdb remains unchecked. The CDR3 has 11 residues. Germline V gene data show CDR1 as MDHEN and CDR2 as SYDVKM. This chain's CDR3 is CASSSGGKVFF.

The J gene is TRBJ2-3, the V gene TRBV20-1; TCRdb's D call, TRBD1, is unchecked because there is no DNA. The CDR3 totals 18 residues. CDR1 is DFQATT and CDR2 is SNEGSKA in the germline V gene (reference sequence). CDR3 sequence reads: CSARGARASAQITDTQYF.

V usage is TRBV6-5 and J usage is TRBJ1-2. CDR1 and CDR2 (germline): MNHEY, SVGAGI. The CDR3 spans 15 residues. CDR3 region: CASSYLAELEYGYTF.

CDR3 amino acids: CSAGDGRSTDTQYF. The chain uses TRBV20-1 and TRBJ2-3; without DNA, the TCRdb call of TRBD2 cannot be checked. Germline-derived CDR1 and CDR2 are DFQATT and SNEGSKA (reference sequence). This CDR3 spans 14 amino acids.

The chain uses TRBV10-2 and TRBJ2-1; TCRdb calls TRBD2, which cannot be checked without DNA. The CDR3 runs to 14 residues. Germline CDR1 reads WSHSY; CDR2 reads SAAADI. CDR3 sequence reads: CASSEAGGYNEQFF.